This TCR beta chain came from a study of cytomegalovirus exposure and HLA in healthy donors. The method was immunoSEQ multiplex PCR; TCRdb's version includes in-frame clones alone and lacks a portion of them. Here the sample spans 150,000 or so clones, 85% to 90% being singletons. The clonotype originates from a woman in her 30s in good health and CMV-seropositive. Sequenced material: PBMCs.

DNA of the CDR3: TGTGCCAGCAGAGGCGGACAGCTACTTGCCTACGAGCAGTACTTC. This translates into CASRGGQLLAYEQYF. The chain has TRBV6-5 and TRBJ2-7, with D perhaps matching TRBD1 (6 bases). Germline-derived CDR1 and CDR2 are MNHEY and SVGAGI. Trimming removed 6 bases at V and 2 bases at J, with 17 bases between. The CDR3 length is 15 residues.